These 8 T cell receptor beta chains were all obtained from the same sample, sequenced in a study of early T cells in non-severe SARS-CoV-2 infection. TCRdb ran MiXCR on the 5' RACE reads and lists one entry per CDR3 protein. The sample yields roughly 83,000 distinct CDR3 sequences, over 9.5% seen once. The material was whole blood, obtained at baseline. These receptors came from an adult who was a healthcare worker with PCR-confirmed SARS-CoV-2 infection or an uninfected control (not recorded which).

This clonotype was counted ten times or more. This chain connects TRBV7-9 to TRBJ1-1; D not resolved. The germline V gene encodes CDR1 SEHNR and CDR2 FQNEAQ (reference sequence). The germline V and J ends were trimmed by 5 bases and 4 bases, with 11 bases remaining between them. The CDR3 loop spans 13 amino acids. The CDR3 DNA reads as TGTGCCAGCAGCCAGGTCTCGGGCACTGAAGCTTTCTTT. This translates into CASSQVSGTEAFF.

The sample holds a few counts of this clonotype. The V gene is TRBV6-1, the J gene TRBJ1-5; D unclear. Germline loops: CDR1 MNHNS, CDR2 SASEGT. The CDR3 has 13 residues. V lost 2 bases, J lost 4 bases, and 6 bases lay in between. CDR3 sequence (DNA): TGTGCCAGCAGTGAATACGTGAATCAGCCCCAGCATTTT. It encodes CASSEYVNQPQHF.

This clonotype is labeled medium-sized (0.01 to 0.1%). The chain combines TRBV4-1 with TRBJ2-1; a weak D match, TRBD2 (6 bases). The germline V and J ends were trimmed by 0 bases and 5 bases, with 17 bases remaining between them. CDR1 MGHRA and CDR2 YSYEKL come from the germline V gene. The CDR3 contains 17 residues. CDR3 nucleotide sequence: TGCGCCAGCAGCCAAGATAGACGCGGGGCGCAGAACAATGAGCAGTTCTTC. Protein sequence: CASSQDRRGAQNNEQFF.

This chain connects TRBV30 to TRBJ2-3; 16 nucleotides agree with TRBD2. The CDR3 is made up of 17 amino acids. The ends lost 2 bases at V and 4 bases at J; junction bases unmatched: 6. Germline CDR1 reads GTSNPN; CDR2 reads SVGIG (reference sequence). CDR3 DNA sequence: TGTGCCTGGAGTCCCGGGACTAGCGGGAGGGCATCAGATACGCAGTATTTT. This translates into CAWSPGTSGRASDTQYF.

The rearrangement uses TRBV29-1 and TRBJ2-7; maybe TRBD2 (5 bases). V lost 4 bases and J lost 0, with 10 bases in between. The CDR3 loop spans 13 amino acids. In germline, CDR1 is SQVTM, CDR2 ANQGSEA. CDR3 bases: TGCAGCGTTGTGACGGACTTCTCCTACGAGCAGTACTTC. Protein product: CSVVTDFSYEQYF.

This clonotype was seen a few times. V gene TRBV20-1 combines with J gene TRBJ2-5, with TRBD2 identical over 10 bases. The CDR3 extends over 15 amino acids. The germline V gene has CDR1 DFQATT and CDR2 SNEGSKA (reference sequence). V trimming: 2 bases; J trimming: 4 bases; junction bases outside the gene matches: 7. In nucleotides, the CDR3 is TGCAGTGCTAGAAGCGGGAGGGCGGGTAGAGAGACCCAGTACTTC. This sequence encodes CSARSGRAGRETQYF.

This clonotype was seen at least ten times. The CDR3 sequence: CASSLEPQITDTQYF. The CDR3, as DNA: TGCGCCAGCAGCTTGGAACCGCAGATCACAGATACGCAGTATTTT. The chain carries TRBV5-1 and TRBJ2-3; no firm D call. Germline-derived CDR1 and CDR2 are SGHRS and YFSETQ. V was pared by 0 bases and J by 2 bases, with 10 bases between. The CDR3 consists of 15 residues.

This clonotype was detected many times. This chain connects TRBV21-1 to TRBJ1-6; the table's D call TRBD1 went unverified against the DNA. TRBV21-1 constitutes a pseudogene. The CDR3 is made up of 15 amino acids. CDR3 in amino acids: CASSAQQGCNSPLHF. The DNA for the CDR3 is TGTGCCAGCAGCGCCCAACAGGGATGCAATTCACCCCTCCACTTT.